This T cell receptor (beta chain) comes out of a study of a mutant IDH1 vaccine in newly diagnosed glioma. Losses at the gene ends were 5 bases for V and 9 bases for J; bases not matched to a gene: 5. The length of the CDR3 is 13 residues. The germline V gene has CDR1 SQVTM and CDR2 ANQGSEA. Produced via immunoSEQ multiplex PCR; TCRdb's table is partial and in-frame only. The data show around 26,000 clones, about 70% seen once. Stated time point: week 11, during vaccination. In the vaccine, a single dose held 300 ug of the mutant IDH1 20-mer peptide, along with topical imiquimod. Comment on this clone: Its antigen is unknown.

Sequenced here: peripheral blood mononuclear cells (PBMCs), sampled from a glioma patient whose treatment included an IDH1 peptide vaccine. The chain combines TRBV29-1 with TRBJ2-1; 12 nucleotides agree with TRBD2. The clonotype was recovered from a man aged 18 to 29 with glioma. Some clones in this sample may be carry-over from other donors' samples. CDR3 nucleotide sequence: TGCAGCGTTAGGACTAGCGGGAACGGTGAGCAGTTCTTC. Translation gives CSVRTSGNGEQFF.